A single sample is the source of the 15 T cell receptor beta chains below, sequenced in a study of T cell responses to AZD1222 COVID-19 vaccine. The table came from immunoSEQ multiplex PCR; TCRdb's copy has only in-frame clones and leaves some out. The repertoire consists of tens of thousands of clones, with 70% to 90% occurring once and the leading ten covering roughly 19%. This material consisted of peripheral blood, taken on day 0 of AZD1222 vaccination. Receptors originate from an adult in good health.

The gene calls are TRBV2 and TRBJ1-2; a weak D match, TRBD1 (5 bases). Germline CDR1 and CDR2: SNHLY and FYNNEI. The CDR3 spans 14 residues. V was clipped by 7 bases and J by 1 base, with 13 bases between them. Written as DNA, the CDR3 is TGTGCCAGCATTACCGACAGCAATAACTATGGCTACACCTTC. Its translation: CASITDSNNYGYTF.

This clone was detected only once. The chain couples TRBV28 to TRBJ1-5; 7 positions match TRBD1. The V segment lost 5 bases and the J segment 4 bases; nucleotides outside the gene matches: 8. Germline CDR1 and CDR2: MDHEN and SYDVKM. The CDR3 runs to 15 residues. CDR3 in DNA: TGTGCCAGCAGTCCACAGGGGTCTGGAAATCAGCCCCAGCATTTT. Its protein is CASSPQGSGNQPQHF.

The chain employs TRBV19 and TRBJ1-1; D might be TRBD1 (5 bases). The V and J ends lost 7 bases and 3 bases respectively, with 15 bases between them. CDR1 is LNHDA, CDR2 SQIVND, per germline (reference sequence). The CDR3 covers 14 residues. The CDR3 coding sequence is TGTGCCAGTACCGCAGGGTTGGGGTACACTGAAGCTTTCTTT. Translated: CASTAGLGYTEAFF.

The rearrangement uses TRBV7-9 and TRBJ1-3; possibly TRBD1 for D (5 bases). The CDR3 length is 16 residues. Trimming took 6 bases from V and 0 from J, leaving 15 bases between them. The germline V gene has CDR1 SEHNR and CDR2 FQNEAQ (reference sequence). DNA for the CDR3: TGTGCCAGCAGTCACGGGGGGTTTAACTCTGGAAACACCATATATTTT. Translation gives CASSHGGFNSGNTIYF.

The V call is TRBV7-3, the J call TRBJ2-7; D not certain. Germline V gene lookup returns CDR1 SGHTA and CDR2 FQGTGA. V shed 1 base and J shed 4 bases, with 17 bases lying between them. The CDR3 runs 16 residues. The CDR3 spells CASSLSAGAATYEQYF. As DNA, the CDR3 is TGTGCCAGCAGCTTAAGTGCAGGCGCCGCCACTTACGAGCAGTACTTC.

The V call is TRBV15, the J call TRBJ1-4; no clear D gene. CDR3 size: 15 residues. Between the trimmed V and J ends, which lost 3 bases and 1 base, there was a span of 9 bases. Germline-derived CDR1 and CDR2 are LNHNV and YYDKDF (reference sequence). The CDR3 bases are TGTGCCACCAGCAGGGAGGGTAAAACTAATGAAAAACTGTTTTTT. Residues: CATSREGKTNEKLFF.

This sequence joins TRBV2 and TRBJ1-5, with D possibly being TRBD1 (5 bases). The CDR3 is 16 amino acids. Germline CDR1 SNHLY, CDR2 FYNNEI. V gave up 7 bases and J gave up 5 bases, with 21 bases separating them. DNA of the CDR3: TGTGCCAGCACCGGAGGAAGGGGCGCTAAACATCAGCCCCAGCATTTT. This translates into CASTGGRGAKHQPQHF.

This clone has just one count. The V call is TRBV28, the J call TRBJ1-2; tentative D call: TRBD1 (6 bases). CDR3 length equals 12 residues. CDR1 and CDR2 from the germline V gene are MDHEN and SYDVKM. Trimming left V 6 bases short and J 6 bases short, with 11 bases between. As DNA, the CDR3 is TGTGCCAGCAGACCGGGACACAATGGCTACACCTTC. It codes for CASRPGHNGYTF.

This rearrangement joins TRBV10-3 to TRBJ2-1, with 10 positions matching TRBD1. V shed 4 bases, J shed 8 bases, and the junction held 5 bases outside the gene matches. This CDR3 has 14 residues. In germline, CDR1 is ENHRY, CDR2 SYGVKD. CDR3 protein: CAISAGQGLDEQFF. The DNA for the CDR3 is TGTGCCATCAGTGCGGGACAGGGGCTCGATGAGCAGTTCTTC.

The CDR3 spells CASSLAVYNEQFF. CDR3 DNA: TGTGCCAGCAGTTTAGCCGTATACAATGAGCAGTTCTTC. The gene calls are TRBV12-3 or TRBV12-4 and TRBJ2-1; D unresolved. Trimming took off 0 bases at V and 4 bases at J, with 4 bases between the two ends. This CDR3 is built from 13 residues.

The rearrangement links TRBV9 to TRBJ2-2; the D gene is possibly TRBD2 (6 bases). Germline V gene sequence: CDR1 SGDLS, CDR2 YYNGEE. The CDR3 sequence is 14 residues long. V lost 2 bases to trimming and J lost 4 bases, with 9 bases between them. CDR3 nucleotide sequence: TGTGCCAGCAGCGTTGGGACTGTCACCGGGGAGCTGTTTTTT. It codes for CASSVGTVTGELFF.

The chain carries TRBV5-4 and TRBJ1-5; weak D call: TRBD1 (5 bases). Trimming shortened V by 5 bases and J by 0 bases, and 6 bases separated the two germline ends. The CDR3 extends over 13 amino acids. The germline CDR1 and CDR2 sequences are SGHNT and YYREEE (reference sequence). The CDR3 region has the DNA TGTGCCAGCAGTCAGGGTAGCAATCAGCCCCAGCATTTT. It specifies CASSQGSNQPQHF. The complete variable domain, with remaining parts taken from reference TRBV5-4 and TRBJ1-5, reads ETGVTQSPTHLIKTRGQQVTLRCSSQSGHNTVSWYQQALGQGPQFIFQYYREEENGRGNFPPRFSGLQFPNYSSELNVNALELDDSALYLCASSQGSNQPQHFGDGTRLSIL.

The chain combines TRBV10-3 with TRBJ1-1; weak D call: TRBD1 (5 bases). Germline CDR1 is ENHRY and CDR2 is SYGVKD. Trimming left V 6 bases short and J 3 bases short, with 14 bases between. This CDR3 spans 14 amino acids. As DNA, the CDR3 is TGTGCCATCAGCGAGAGGGGTCGGGACACTGAAGCTTTCTTT. Translation gives CAISERGRDTEAFF.

This rearrangement joins TRBV3-1 (or the pseudogene TRBV3-2) to TRBJ1-2; D uncertain. Germline CDR1 and CDR2: LGHDT and YNNKEL (reference sequence). The CDR3 is 15 residues long. The ends were cut back, 8 bases at V and 0 bases at J, with 16 bases in the middle. CDR3 in amino acids: CASSGYHSPNYGYTF. In DNA, the CDR3 is TGTGCCAGCTCGGGTTACCACTCCCCTAACTATGGCTACACCTTC.

With regard to this clone: Different DNA sequences within this sample yield the same CDR3. J is TRBJ1-1 and V is TRBV5-1; the D gene is possibly TRBD1 (5 bases). V dropped 2 bases and J dropped 1 base, with 9 bases sitting between them. The CDR3 sequence is 14 residues long. Germline V CDR1 and CDR2: SGHRS, YFSETQ. Written as DNA, the CDR3 is TGCGCCAGCAGCTTAGCAGGGACGAACACTGAAGCTTTCTTT. Translated, it gives CASSLAGTNTEAFF.